The count of the clone carrying this TCR beta chain is one. Produced via immunoSEQ multiplex PCR; TCRdb's table is partial and in-frame only. There are 75,000 to 90,000 clones in the sample; 75% to 90% occur only once, and 11% lies in the top ten. This CDR3 is built from 15 residues. Germline V gene sequence: CDR1 SGHNT, CDR2 YYREEE (reference sequence). V was clipped by 3 bases and J by 0 bases, with 10 bases between them. The sample is drawn from a study of blood T cell repertoires in COVID-19. This chain uses TRBV5-4 with TRBJ1-5; possible D gene TRBD1, 5 bases. The sequence derives from a human donor in a cohort sampled during active COVID-19. Sequenced input: peripheral blood. The CDR3: CASSSGGTSNQPQHF. Written as DNA, the CDR3 is TGTGCCAGCAGCTCGGGGGGTACTAGCAATCAGCCCCAGCATTTT.